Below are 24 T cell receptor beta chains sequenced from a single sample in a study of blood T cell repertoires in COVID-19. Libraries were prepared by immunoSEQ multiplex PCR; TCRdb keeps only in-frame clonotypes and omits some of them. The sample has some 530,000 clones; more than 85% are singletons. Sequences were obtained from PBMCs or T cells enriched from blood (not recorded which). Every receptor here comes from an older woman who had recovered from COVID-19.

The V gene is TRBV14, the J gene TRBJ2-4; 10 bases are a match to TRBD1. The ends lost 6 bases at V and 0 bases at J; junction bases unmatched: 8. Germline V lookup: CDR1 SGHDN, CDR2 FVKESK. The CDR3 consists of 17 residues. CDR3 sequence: CASRGTGATLAKNIQYF. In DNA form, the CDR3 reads TGTGCCAGCAGGGGGACAGGGGCTACTCTAGCCAAAAACATTCAGTACTTC. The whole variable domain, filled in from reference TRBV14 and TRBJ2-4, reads EAGVTQFPSHSVIEKGQTVTLRCDPISGHDNLYWYRRVMGKEIKFLLHFVKESKQDESGMPNNRFLAERTGGTYSTLKVQPAELEDSGVYFCASRGTGATLAKNIQYFGAGTRLSVL.

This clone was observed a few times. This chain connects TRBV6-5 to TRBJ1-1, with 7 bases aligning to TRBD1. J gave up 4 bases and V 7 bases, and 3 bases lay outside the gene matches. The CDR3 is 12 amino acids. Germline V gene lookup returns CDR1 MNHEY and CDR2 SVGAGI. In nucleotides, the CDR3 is TGTGCCAGCACCAGGGGGTCCACTGAAGCTTTCTTT. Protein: CASTRGSTEAFF.

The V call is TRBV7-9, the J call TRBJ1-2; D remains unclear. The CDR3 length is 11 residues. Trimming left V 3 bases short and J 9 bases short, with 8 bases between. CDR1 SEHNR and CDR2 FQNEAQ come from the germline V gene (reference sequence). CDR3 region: CASSLRERYTF. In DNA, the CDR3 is TGTGCCAGCAGCTTGAGGGAGCGCTACACCTTC.

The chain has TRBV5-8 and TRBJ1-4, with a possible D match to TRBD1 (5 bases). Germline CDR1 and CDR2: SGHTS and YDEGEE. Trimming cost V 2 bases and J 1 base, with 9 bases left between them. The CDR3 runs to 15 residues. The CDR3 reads CASSFRGLTNEKLFF. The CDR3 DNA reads TGTGCCAGCAGCTTTAGGGGATTAACTAATGAAAAACTGTTTTTT.

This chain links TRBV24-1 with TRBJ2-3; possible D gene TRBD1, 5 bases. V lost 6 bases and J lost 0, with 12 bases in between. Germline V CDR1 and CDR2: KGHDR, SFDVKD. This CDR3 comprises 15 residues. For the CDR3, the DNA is TGTGCCACCAGTTATAAGGGGTTGAGCACAGATACGCAGTATTTT. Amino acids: CATSYKGLSTDTQYF.

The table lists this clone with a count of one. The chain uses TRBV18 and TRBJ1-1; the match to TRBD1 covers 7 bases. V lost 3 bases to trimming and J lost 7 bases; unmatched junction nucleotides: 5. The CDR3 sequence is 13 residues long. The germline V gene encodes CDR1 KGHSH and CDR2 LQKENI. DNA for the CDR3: TGTGCCAGCTCACCCTGGGACAGTGGTGAAGCTTTCTTT. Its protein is CASSPWDSGEAFF.

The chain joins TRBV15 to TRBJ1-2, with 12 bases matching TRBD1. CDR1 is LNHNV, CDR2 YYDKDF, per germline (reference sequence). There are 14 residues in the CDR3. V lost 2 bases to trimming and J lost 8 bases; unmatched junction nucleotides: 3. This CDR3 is CATSRWDRGQGYTF. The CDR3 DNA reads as TGTGCCACCAGCAGATGGGACAGGGGGCAGGGCTACACCTTC.

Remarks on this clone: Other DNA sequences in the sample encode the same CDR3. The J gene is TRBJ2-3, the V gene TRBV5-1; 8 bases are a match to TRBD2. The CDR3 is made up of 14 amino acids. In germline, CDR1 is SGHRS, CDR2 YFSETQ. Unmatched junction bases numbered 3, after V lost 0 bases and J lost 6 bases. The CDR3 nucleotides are TGCGCCAGCAGCTTGGCGGAGCGGGGGGATACGCAGTATTTT. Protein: CASSLAERGDTQYF. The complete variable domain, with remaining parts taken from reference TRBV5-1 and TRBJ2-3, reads KAGVTQTPRYLIKTRGQQVTLSCSPISGHRSVSWYQQTPGQGLQFLFEYFSETQRNKGNFPGRFSGRQFSNSRSEMNVSTLELGDSALYLCASSLAERGDTQYFGPGTRLTVL.

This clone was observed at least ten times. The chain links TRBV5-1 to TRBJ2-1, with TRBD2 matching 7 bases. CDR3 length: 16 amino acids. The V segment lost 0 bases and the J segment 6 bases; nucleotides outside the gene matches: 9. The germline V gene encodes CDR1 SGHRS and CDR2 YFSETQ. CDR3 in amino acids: CASSLALSGGINEQFF. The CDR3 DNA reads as TGCGCCAGCAGCTTGGCCCTTTCGGGGGGTATCAATGAGCAGTTCTTC.

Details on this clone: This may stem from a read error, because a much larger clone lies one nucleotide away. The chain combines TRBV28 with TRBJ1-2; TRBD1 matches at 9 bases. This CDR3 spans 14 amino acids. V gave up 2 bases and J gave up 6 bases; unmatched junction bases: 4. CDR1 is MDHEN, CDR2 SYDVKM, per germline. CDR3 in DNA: TGTGCCAGCAGTTTAGGGGGACAGGGACATGGCTACACCTTC. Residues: CASSLGGQGHGYTF.

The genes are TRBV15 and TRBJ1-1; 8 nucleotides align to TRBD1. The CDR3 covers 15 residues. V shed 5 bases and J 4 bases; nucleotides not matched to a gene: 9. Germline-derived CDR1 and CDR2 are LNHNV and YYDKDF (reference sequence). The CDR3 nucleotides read TGTGCCACCAGCGGAGGACAGGGAGGATTCACTGAAGCTTTCTTT. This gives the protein CATSGGQGGFTEAFF.

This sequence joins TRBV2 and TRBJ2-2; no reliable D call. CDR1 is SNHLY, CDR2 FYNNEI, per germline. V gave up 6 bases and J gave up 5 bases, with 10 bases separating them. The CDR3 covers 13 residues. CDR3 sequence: CASRRTWTGELFF. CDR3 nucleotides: TGTGCCAGCAGGCGAACCTGGACCGGGGAGCTGTTTTTT.

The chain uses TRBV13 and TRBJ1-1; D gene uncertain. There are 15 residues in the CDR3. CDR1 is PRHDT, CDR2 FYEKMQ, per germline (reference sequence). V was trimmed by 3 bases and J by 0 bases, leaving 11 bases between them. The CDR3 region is CASSLGRTMNTEAFF. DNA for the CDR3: TGTGCCAGCAGCTTGGGCAGAACCATGAACACTGAAGCTTTCTTT.

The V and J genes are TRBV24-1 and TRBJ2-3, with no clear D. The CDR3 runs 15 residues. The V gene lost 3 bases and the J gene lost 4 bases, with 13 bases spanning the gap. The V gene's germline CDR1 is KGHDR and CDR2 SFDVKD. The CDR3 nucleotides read TGTGCCACCAGTGATGTAGAGGCGGCCGCAGATACGCAGTATTTT. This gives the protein CATSDVEAAADTQYF.

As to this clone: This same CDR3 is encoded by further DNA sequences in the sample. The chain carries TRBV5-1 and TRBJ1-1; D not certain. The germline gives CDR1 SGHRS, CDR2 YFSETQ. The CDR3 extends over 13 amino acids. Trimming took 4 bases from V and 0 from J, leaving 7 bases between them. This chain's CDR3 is CASSRDLNTEAFF. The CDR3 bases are TGCGCCAGCAGCCGGGATCTGAACACTGAAGCTTTCTTT.

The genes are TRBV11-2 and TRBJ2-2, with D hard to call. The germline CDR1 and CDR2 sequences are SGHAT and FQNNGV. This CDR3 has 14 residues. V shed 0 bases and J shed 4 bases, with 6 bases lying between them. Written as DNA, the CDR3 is TGTGCCAGCAGCTTAGAGCTCGGCACCGGGGAGCTGTTTTTT. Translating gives CASSLELGTGELFF.

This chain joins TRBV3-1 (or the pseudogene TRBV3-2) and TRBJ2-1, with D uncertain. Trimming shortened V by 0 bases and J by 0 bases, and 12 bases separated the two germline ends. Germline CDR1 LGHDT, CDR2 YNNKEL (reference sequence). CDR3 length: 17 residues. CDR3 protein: CASSQEREADSYNEQFF. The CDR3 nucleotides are TGTGCCAGCAGCCAAGAACGAGAGGCGGACTCCTACAATGAGCAGTTCTTC.

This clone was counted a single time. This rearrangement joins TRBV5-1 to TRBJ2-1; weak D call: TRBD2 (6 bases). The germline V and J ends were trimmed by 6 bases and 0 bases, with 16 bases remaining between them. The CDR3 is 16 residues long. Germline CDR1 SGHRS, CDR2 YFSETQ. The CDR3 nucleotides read TGCGCCAGCATACCGGACGGGGGAAGCTCCTACAATGAGCAGTTCTTC. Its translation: CASIPDGGSSYNEQFF.

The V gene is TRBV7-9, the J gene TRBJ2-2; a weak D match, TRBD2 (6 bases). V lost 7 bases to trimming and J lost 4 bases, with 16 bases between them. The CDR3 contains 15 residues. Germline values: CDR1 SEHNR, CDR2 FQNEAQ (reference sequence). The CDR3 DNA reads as TGTGCCAGCAACCTCCCCAGGGACTCCACCGGGGAGCTGTTTTTT. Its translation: CASNLPRDSTGELFF.

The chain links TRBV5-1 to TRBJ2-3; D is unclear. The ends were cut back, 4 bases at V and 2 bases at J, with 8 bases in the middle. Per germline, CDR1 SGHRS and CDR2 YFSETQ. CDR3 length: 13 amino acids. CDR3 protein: CASSVSFTDTQYF. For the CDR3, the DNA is TGCGCCAGCAGCGTTTCCTTCACAGATACGCAGTATTTT.

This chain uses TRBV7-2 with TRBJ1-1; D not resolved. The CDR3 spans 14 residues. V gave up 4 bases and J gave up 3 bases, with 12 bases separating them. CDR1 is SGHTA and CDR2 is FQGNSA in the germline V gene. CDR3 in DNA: TGTGCCAGCAGCTCAAGCGGCCAGCACACTGAAGCTTTCTTT. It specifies CASSSSGQHTEAFF.

CDR3: CASSLDREAGELFF. The DNA of the CDR3 is TGTGCCAGCAGCTTAGATCGAGAGGCTGGGGAGCTGTTTTTT. The V gene is TRBV11-2, the J gene TRBJ2-2; D not resolved. CDR1 and CDR2 from the germline V gene are SGHAT and FQNNGV. The CDR3 runs 14 residues. Between the trimmed V and J ends, which lost 0 bases and 8 bases, there was a span of 10 bases.

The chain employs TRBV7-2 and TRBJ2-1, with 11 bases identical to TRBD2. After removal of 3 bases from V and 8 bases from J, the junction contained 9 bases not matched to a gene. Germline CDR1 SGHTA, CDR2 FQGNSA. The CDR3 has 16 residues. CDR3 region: CASSFRLAGGLDEQFF. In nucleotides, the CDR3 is TGTGCCAGCAGCTTCCGCCTAGCGGGGGGACTCGATGAGCAGTTCTTC.

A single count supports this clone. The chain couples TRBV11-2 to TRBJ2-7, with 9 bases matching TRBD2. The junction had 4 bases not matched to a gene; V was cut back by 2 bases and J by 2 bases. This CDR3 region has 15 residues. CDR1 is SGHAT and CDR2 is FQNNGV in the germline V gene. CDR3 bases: TGTGCCAGCAGCTTAAATGGCGGGGGGGCCTACGAGCAGTACGTC. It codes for CASSLNGGGAYEQYV.